Below, 18 T cell receptor beta chains from the same sample are listed, as sequenced in a study of blood T cell repertoires in COVID-19. The repertoire was sequenced with immunoSEQ multiplex PCR; TCRdb's copy has only in-frame clones and lacks some. The table has roughly 60,000 clones, about nine tenths seen once. The sample comprised peripheral blood. The source is a human donor with acute or convalescent COVID-19. The donor label of this sample is uncertain.

J is TRBJ1-1 and V is TRBV5-1; D not certain. V was cut by 4 bases and J by 4 bases, with 11 bases left in between. The germline V gene has CDR1 SGHRS and CDR2 YFSETQ. This CDR3 is built from 13 residues. CDR3 loop: CASSMDDSTEAFF. The DNA for the CDR3 is TGCGCCAGCAGCATGGACGATAGCACTGAAGCTTTCTTT.

The chain combines TRBV3-1 (or the pseudogene TRBV3-2) with TRBJ2-7; D is ambiguous. The V gene's germline CDR1 is LGHDT and CDR2 YNNKEL (reference sequence). V was cut by 1 base and J by 2 bases, with 12 bases left in between. The CDR3 length is 15 residues. CDR3 coding DNA: TGTGCCAGCAGCCAAGGGAACTACCTTACCTACGAGCAGTACTTC. Protein: CASSQGNYLTYEQYF.

The genes are TRBV23-1 and TRBJ1-1; maybe TRBD1 (6 bases). TRBV23-1 is treated as an ORF (open reading frame) with a function not yet certain. V shed 3 bases and J shed 1 base, with 12 bases lying between them. The CDR3 loop spans 15 amino acids. Written as DNA, the CDR3 is TGCGCCAGCAGTCAGCGGACAGTGGGGAACACTGAAGCTTTCTTT. This codes for CASSQRTVGNTEAFF.

The chain uses TRBV2 and TRBJ2-3; 7 bases line up with TRBD2. Germline trimming cut 4 bases from V and 4 bases from J; bases unmatched to any gene: 8. In germline, CDR1 is SNHLY, CDR2 FYNNEI. This CDR3 has 15 residues. CDR3 residues: CASSAPGLRADTQYF. In nucleotides, the CDR3 is TGTGCCAGCAGTGCGCCGGGACTACGGGCAGATACGCAGTATTTT.

This chain joins TRBV4-2 and TRBJ1-2, with D hard to call. The CDR3 loop spans 14 amino acids. Per germline, CDR1 LGHNA and CDR2 YNFKEQ. V was trimmed by 1 base and J by 3 bases, leaving 9 bases between them. The CDR3 DNA reads as TGTGCCAGCAGCCAAGGACGCCAGGACTATGGCTACACCTTC. The encoded protein is CASSQGRQDYGYTF.

As DNA, the CDR3 is TGCGCCAGCAGCAGGGGCGGGGGACTAGCGGATAAAAACATTCAGTACTTC. This codes for CASSRGGGLADKNIQYF. This rearrangement joins TRBV5-1 to TRBJ2-4; 11 bases line up with TRBD2. The V gene's germline CDR1 is SGHRS and CDR2 YFSETQ. The CDR3 sequence is 17 residues long. Unmatched junction bases numbered 10, after V lost 4 bases and J lost 4 bases.

The rearrangement joins TRBV24-1 to TRBJ2-7; TRBD2 matches at 13 bases. V gave up 3 bases and J gave up 4 bases; unmatched junction bases: 5. The CDR3 has 16 amino acids. CDR1 KGHDR and CDR2 SFDVKD come from the germline V gene. The CDR3 nucleotides read TGTGCCACCAGTGATCCCGGGACTAGCGGGGCTTACGAGCAGTACTTC. Translating it yields CATSDPGTSGAYEQYF.

The chain is built from TRBV10-3 and TRBJ2-3, with 14 positions matching TRBD2. The CDR3 consists of 18 residues. Germline V gene sequence: CDR1 ENHRY, CDR2 SYGVKD. Losses at the gene ends were 6 bases for V and 2 bases for J; bases not matched to a gene: 10. The CDR3 DNA reads as TGTGCCATCAGCGGGACTAGCGGGGGCAATAGACTCACAGATACGCAGTATTTT. Amino acids: CAISGTSGGNRLTDTQYF.

This clone was counted only a few times. This chain joins TRBV4-1 and TRBJ2-2, with 7 bases lining up with TRBD1. The CDR3 is 16 amino acids. Unmatched junction bases numbered 10, after V lost 5 bases and J lost 4 bases. Per the germline V gene, CDR1 is MGHRA and CDR2 is YSYEKL. This chain's CDR3 is CASSNPGGQTTGELFF. CDR3 bases: TGCGCCAGCAGCAACCCAGGGGGTCAAACCACCGGGGAGCTGTTTTTT.

There are a few counts of this clone. The chain joins TRBV5-1 to TRBJ1-1, with TRBD1 matching 11 bases. V was clipped by 5 bases and J by 4 bases; unmatched bases: 10. Looked up from germline, CDR1 is SGHRS and CDR2 is YFSETQ. The CDR3 runs to 16 residues. CDR3 in amino acids: CASSSGTGGRRTEAFF. The CDR3 DNA is TGCGCCAGCAGTTCCGGGACAGGGGGACGCCGCACTGAAGCTTTCTTT.

The chain couples TRBV28 to TRBJ1-3; no clear D. The CDR3 totals 10 residues. Trimming cost V 10 bases and J 5 bases, with 6 bases left between them. Germline assignment: CDR1 MDHEN and CDR2 SYDVKM. This CDR3 reads CATGRNTIYF. The CDR3 DNA reads TGTGCCACCGGGAGAAACACCATATATTTT.

The chain has TRBV10-3 and TRBJ1-1; TRBD1 is a possible D gene (6 bases). Between the trimmed V and J ends, which lost 3 bases and 4 bases, there was a span of 18 bases. This CDR3 comprises 16 residues. CDR1 is ENHRY and CDR2 is SYGVKD in the germline V gene. The CDR3 protein is CAISEVRGGAITEAFF. The CDR3 DNA reads as TGTGCCATCAGTGAAGTTAGGGGGGGGGCGATCACTGAAGCTTTCTTT.

V and J are TRBV9 and TRBJ2-3; D is uncertain. Germline assignment: CDR1 SGDLS and CDR2 YYNGEE. Trimming shortened V by 0 bases and J by 4 bases, and 12 bases separated the two germline ends. The CDR3 is 15 amino acids. The CDR3 sequence: CASSVDASSPDTQYF. The CDR3 coding sequence is TGTGCCAGCAGCGTAGATGCAAGTAGTCCAGATACGCAGTATTTT.

This clone occurred once. CDR3 nucleotides: TGTGCCTGGACCCTAGCGGGTTTGGCGGGAATGATTTCACCCCTCCACTTT. It specifies CAWTLAGLAGMISPLHF. This chain joins TRBV30 and TRBJ1-6; D remains ambiguous. Looked up from germline, CDR1 is GTSNPN and CDR2 is SVGIG (reference sequence). Deletions cut 4 bases from V and 9 bases from J, with 25 bases between. This CDR3 region has 17 residues. Full variable domain (remainder filled in from reference TRBV30 and TRBJ1-6): SQTIHQWPATLVQPVGSPLSLECTVEGTSNPNLYWYRQAAGRGLQLLFYSVGIGQISSEVPQNLSASRPQDRQFILSSKKLLLSDSGFYLCAWTLAGLAGMISPLHFGNGTRLTVT.

This sequence joins TRBV6-1 and TRBJ2-5; unclear D gene. CDR1 and CDR2 (germline): MNHNS, SASEGT. The V gene lost 3 bases and the J gene lost 1 base, with 12 bases spanning the gap. The CDR3 has 15 residues. CDR3 protein: CASSEDALVQETQYF. CDR3 nucleotide sequence: TGTGCCAGCAGTGAGGATGCGCTAGTCCAAGAGACCCAGTACTTC.

The chain couples TRBV24-1 to TRBJ2-1, with 13 positions matching TRBD2. V lost 4 bases and J lost 7; bases outside the gene matches: 9. In germline, CDR1 is KGHDR, CDR2 SFDVKD. CDR3 length: 17 amino acids. The CDR3 nucleotides are TGTGCCACCAGTGACCCCGGGACTAGCGGGATTACAAATGAGCAGTTCTTC. Amino acid sequence: CATSDPGTSGITNEQFF.

The gene calls are TRBV28 and TRBJ2-3, with 10 positions matching TRBD2. CDR1 MDHEN and CDR2 SYDVKM come from the germline V gene. The CDR3 sequence is 16 residues long. Losses at the gene ends were 7 bases for V and 2 bases for J; bases not matched to a gene: 9. CDR3 residues: CASTSRLAGHTDTQYF. The CDR3, as DNA: TGTGCCAGCACCTCACGACTAGCGGGCCACACAGATACGCAGTATTTT.

The chain combines TRBV6-5 with TRBJ2-7; D might be TRBD2 (7 bases). Looked up from germline, CDR1 is MNHEY and CDR2 is SVGAGI. V lost 6 bases, J lost 7 bases, and 19 bases lay in between. CDR3 length: 14 amino acids. The CDR3 spells CASSFSGLGGEQYV. The DNA of the CDR3 is TGTGCCAGCAGCTTTAGCGGGTTAGGGGGGGAGCAGTACGTC.